This is a list of T cell receptor beta chains from one sample in a study of blood T cell repertoires in COVID-19. Data came from immunoSEQ multiplex PCR; TCRdb stores just in-frame clones and leaves some out. The table lists around 250,000 clones, about 86% of them singletons. Specimen: peripheral blood. The source is a man between 18 and 35 years old with active or convalescent COVID-19. CDR3s leave out the opening cysteine and the closing phenylalanine or tryptophan. The order of the fields is J gene, D gene, V gene, CDR3 protein. D genes are given only for firm matches.

TRBJ1-5	-	TRBV28	ASSLAPRGIGQPQH
TRBJ2-7	TRBD2	TRBV5-1	ASSLTGGSLAGDEQY
TRBJ1-5	-	TRBV19	ASSSQGRQPQH
TRBJ2-5	-	TRBV18	ASSPPLAGETQY
TRBJ2-2	TRBD2	TRBV6-1	ASSEQAGAGVGELF
TRBJ1-2	-	TRBV9	ASSVDGASSIVGYT
TRBJ1-4	TRBD1	TRBV19	ASTTDRIGRELF
TRBJ2-3	-	TRBV5-1	ASRIGNQGPDTQY
TRBJ2-3	-	TRBV7-9	ASSRTGLRDTQY
TRBJ2-6	TRBD2	TRBV28	ASSPGGAGANVLT
TRBJ2-5	-	TRBV4-1	ASSHGLGQEETQY
TRBJ1-2	TRBD1	TRBV10-3	AISEGTGGHYGYT
TRBJ2-3	-	TRBV29-1	SVEDELRTDTQY
TRBJ2-1	TRBD2	TRBV5-1	ASSPRLAGPNNEQF
TRBJ2-6	-	TRBV27	ASSWDSAGANVLT
TRBJ2-1	TRBD1	TRBV7-2	ASSSDRANEQF